This T cell receptor beta chain originates from a study of T cell responses to AZD1222 COVID-19 vaccine. This table comes from immunoSEQ multiplex PCR, and its TCRdb copy is limited to in-frame clones, with some not included. In the table there are 100,000 to 140,000 clones, about 89% of which are singletons. From germline, CDR1 is MGHRA and CDR2 YSYEKL. The ends lost 1 base at V and 2 bases at J; junction bases unmatched: 5. The CDR3 loop spans 17 amino acids. This TCR came from an adult in good health. The material sequenced was peripheral blood, taken on day 0 of AZD1222 vaccination. The chain combines TRBV4-1 with TRBJ2-1; 10 bases agree with TRBD2. CDR3 residues: CASSQVAGGAAYNEQFF. The CDR3 nucleotides are TGCGCCAGCAGCCAAGTAGCGGGAGGAGCGGCCTACAATGAGCAGTTCTTC.